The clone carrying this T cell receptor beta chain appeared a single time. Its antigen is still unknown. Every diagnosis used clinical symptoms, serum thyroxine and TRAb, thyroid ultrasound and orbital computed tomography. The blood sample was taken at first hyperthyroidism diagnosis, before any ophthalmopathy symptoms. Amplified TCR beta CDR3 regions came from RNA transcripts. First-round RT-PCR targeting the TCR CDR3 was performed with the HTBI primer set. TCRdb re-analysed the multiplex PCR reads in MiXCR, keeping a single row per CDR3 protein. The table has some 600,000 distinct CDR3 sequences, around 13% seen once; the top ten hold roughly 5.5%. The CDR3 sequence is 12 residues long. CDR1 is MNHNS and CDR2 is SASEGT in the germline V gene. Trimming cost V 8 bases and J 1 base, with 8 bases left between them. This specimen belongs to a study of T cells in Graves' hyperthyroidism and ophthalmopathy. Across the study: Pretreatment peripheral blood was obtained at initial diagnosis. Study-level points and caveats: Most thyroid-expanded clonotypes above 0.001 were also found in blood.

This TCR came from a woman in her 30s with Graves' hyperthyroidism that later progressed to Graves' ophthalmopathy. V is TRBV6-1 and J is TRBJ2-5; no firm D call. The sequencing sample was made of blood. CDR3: CASGEPQETQYF. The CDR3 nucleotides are TGTGCCAGCGGGGAACCCCAAGAGACCCAGTACTTC.